The 20 T cell receptor beta chains reported below all come from one sample, sequenced in a study of lung T cells in sarcoidosis with Löfgren's syndrome. Using its own MiXCR run on the reads, TCRdb lists one record per CDR3 protein. The sample yields some 8,000 distinct CDR3 sequences, around a fifth seen once. Sequencing was carried out using CD4+ T cells from bronchoalveolar lavage fluid. Receptors were obtained from a human donor with sarcoidosis (Löfgren's syndrome or another form), or a control subject (not recorded which).

This clonotype is medium-sized by share. The chain links TRBV27 to TRBJ1-1; a weak D match, TRBD1 (5 bases). This CDR3 region has 15 residues. The germline CDR1 and CDR2 sequences are MNHEY and SMNVEV (reference sequence). Trimming removed 6 bases from V and 4 bases from J, with 18 bases in between. CDR3 nucleotides: TGTGCCAGCAGGATTACGGGGGGGATTAGCACTGAAGCTTTCTTT. Translated, it gives CASRITGGISTEAFF.

This clonotype was seen a handful of times. The chain has TRBV3-1 and TRBJ2-7, with 7 bases fitting TRBD1. With V trimmed by 1 base and J by 0 bases, 3 bases remained unmatched. CDR3 size: 15 residues. The germline V gene has CDR1 LGHDT and CDR2 YNNKEL (reference sequence). CDR3 DNA sequence: TGTGCCAGCAGCCAAGTTTGGGACAGCTCCTACGAGCAGTACTTC. Translated: CASSQVWDSSYEQYF.

By proportion, this clonotype is medium-sized. The chain recombines TRBV28 with TRBJ2-3, with 12 bases aligning to TRBD2. The V gene end was trimmed by 3 bases and the J gene end by 3 bases; junction bases not matched to a gene: 7. The germline V gene has CDR1 MDHEN and CDR2 SYDVKM. This CDR3 contains 17 residues. The CDR3 is CASSFPASGGETDTQYF. CDR3 DNA sequence: TGTGCCAGCAGTTTTCCGGCTAGCGGGGGGGAAACAGATACGCAGTATTTT.

The chain recombines TRBV3-1 with TRBJ1-2, with no clear D. CDR1 is LGHDT and CDR2 is YNNKEL in the germline V gene (reference sequence). The CDR3 spans 16 residues. Trimming shortened V by 1 base and J by 1 base, and 13 bases separated the two germline ends. CDR3 nucleotide sequence: TGTGCCAGCAGCCAAGGGTCTGGGAATCTTAACTATGGCTACACCTTC. It yields the protein CASSQGSGNLNYGYTF.

This clonotype is medium-sized (0.01 to 0.1%) by share. The genes are TRBV27 and TRBJ1-2; no clear D gene. Deletions cut 7 bases from V and 8 bases from J, with 17 bases between. The CDR3 has 13 residues. Germline V gene lookup returns CDR1 MNHEY and CDR2 SMNVEV (reference sequence). For the CDR3, the DNA is TGTGCCAGCAAATTAAGGTCCCACGCGGGCTACACCTTC. It encodes CASKLRSHAGYTF.

This clonotype was observed a few times. A much larger clone differs from this one at a single base, so this may be a read error. The chain links TRBV20-1 to TRBJ2-7, with D hard to call. The germline gives CDR1 DFQATT, CDR2 SNEGSKA (reference sequence). V lost 6 bases, J lost 0 bases, and 12 bases lay in between. The CDR3 extends over 13 amino acids. CDR3 region: CSAGELSSYEQYF. The CDR3 coding sequence is TGCAGTGCCGGCGAGCTGAGCTCCTACGAGCAGTACTTC.

Note on this clonotype: A much larger clone differs by one base, so this may be a read error. CDR3 loop: CVSSLGLAGRLEQYF. DNA for the CDR3: TGTGTCAGCAGCTTGGGCTTAGCGGGGAGGCTCGAGCAGTACTTC. This sequence joins TRBV7-2 and TRBJ2-7, with 8 bases identical to TRBD2. In germline, CDR1 is SGHTA, CDR2 FQGNSA. The CDR3 has 15 residues.

The sample holds many counts of this clonotype. V gene TRBV15 combines with J gene TRBJ1-5, with TRBD1 as a possible D gene (5 bases). The CDR3 sequence is 15 residues long. Germline V gene sequence: CDR1 LNHNV, CDR2 YYDKDF (reference sequence). V shed 0 bases and J shed 9 bases, with 15 bases lying between them. CDR3 DNA sequence: TGTGCCACCAGCAGAGAATTGGGGGAAATGTGGCCCCAGCATTTT. Residues: CATSRELGEMWPQHF.

This clonotype showed up many times. The chain links TRBV5-1 to TRBJ2-7; TRBD1 is a possible D gene (5 bases). The CDR3 runs 16 residues. CDR1 and CDR2 (germline): SGHRS, YFSETQ. V was shortened by 4 bases and J by 1 base, with 18 bases between the two germline ends. CDR3 protein: CASSLTPETVSYEQYF. In DNA, the CDR3 is TGCGCCAGCAGCCTGACCCCCGAGACAGTTTCCTACGAGCAGTACTTC.

This clonotype was counted once. Since a much larger clone is just one base distant, this may be a read error. This chain joins TRBV2 and TRBJ2-7, with D possibly called TRBD1 or TRBD2 (6 bases each). The CDR3 is made up of 14 amino acids. Germline V gene data show CDR1 as SNHLY and CDR2 as FYNNEI. The CDR3 spells CASSTEGGPYEQHF. The CDR3 DNA reads as TGTGCCAGCAGTACCGAGGGGGGCCCCTACGAGCAGCACTTC.

The chain joins TRBV6-2 or TRBV6-3 to TRBJ1-2, with a possible D match to TRBD1 (6 bases). Germline V CDR1 and CDR2: MNHEY, SVGEGT. The CDR3 has 14 amino acids. Trimming removed 6 bases from V and 6 bases from J, with 17 bases in between. The CDR3 region has the DNA TGTGCCAGCAGCTTCATCCTGGGGGCCCATGGCTACACCTTC. Translated, it gives CASSFILGAHGYTF.

The sample holds a few counts of this clonotype. The CDR3 loop reads CASRFTTSQPQHF. CDR3 DNA: TGTGCCAGCAGGTTCACGACATCTCAGCCCCAGCATTTT. V and J are TRBV2 and TRBJ1-5; D ambiguous. Germline values: CDR1 SNHLY, CDR2 FYNNEI. V was cut by 6 bases and J by 6 bases, with 12 bases left in between. This CDR3 region has 13 residues.

The sample holds many counts of this clonotype. The chain joins TRBV20-1 to TRBJ1-2; D remains ambiguous. Trimming shortened V by 1 base and J by 8 bases, and 14 bases separated the two germline ends. The CDR3 has 13 amino acids. Germline V CDR1 and CDR2: DFQATT, SNEGSKA (reference sequence). Here the CDR3 DNA reads TGCAGTGCTAGAGTGGCACTGACTCTAGGCTACACCTTC. This translates into CSARVALTLGYTF.

The chain has TRBV4-2 and TRBJ2-2; the D is unclear. Trimming removed 1 base at V and 7 bases at J, with 16 bases between. Germline CDR1 is LGHNA and CDR2 is YNFKEQ. The CDR3 loop spans 16 amino acids. CDR3 loop: CASSQGMGSKHGELFF. CDR3 DNA sequence: TGTGCCAGCAGCCAAGGTATGGGATCAAAGCACGGGGAGCTGTTTTTT.

This clonotype was counted many times. The genes are TRBV27 and TRBJ1-2; D is perhaps TRBD1 (5 bases). The CDR3 contains 13 residues. V gave up 3 bases and J gave up 8 bases, with 13 bases separating them. The germline V gene encodes CDR1 MNHEY and CDR2 SMNVEV (reference sequence). CDR3 bases: TGTGCCAGCAGTTTTGACGGGGGGTTGGGCTACACCTTC. Translated, it gives CASSFDGGLGYTF.

As concerns this clonotype: A much larger clone sits a single nucleotide away, making a read error possible. The V gene is TRBV19, the J gene TRBJ1-5; D gene uncertain. This CDR3 is built from 15 residues. Trimming shortened V by 7 bases and J by 4 bases, and 17 bases separated the two germline ends. Germline V gene lookup returns CDR1 LNHDA and CDR2 SQIVND (reference sequence). In nucleotides, the CDR3 is TGTGCCAGTAAATGGTTGGCGCGAGGAAATCAGCCCCAGCATTTT. This sequence encodes CASKWLARGNQPQHF.

This clonotype appeared a single time. This may come from a read error, since a much larger clone is one base off. The chain recombines TRBV25-1 with TRBJ2-6; D is perhaps TRBD1 (6 bases). This CDR3 contains 16 residues. Germline V gene sequence: CDR1 MGHDK, CDR2 SYGVNS. V shed 6 bases and J shed 0 bases, with 12 bases lying between them. The CDR3 region is CASSRQESSGANVLTF. Written as DNA, the CDR3 is TGTGCCAGCAGCCGACAGGAATCCTCTGGGGCCAACGTCCTGACTTTC.

Comments on this clonotype: This clone may be a read error of a much larger clone one base away. The chain is built from TRBV20-1 and TRBJ2-7, with 10 positions matching TRBD1. Germline V lookup: CDR1 DFQATT, CDR2 SNEGSKA (reference sequence). The junction had 4 bases not matched to a gene; V was cut back by 8 bases and J by 3 bases. This CDR3 is 12 amino acids long. In DNA form, the CDR3 reads TGCAGTACGCGGACAGGGGGCTACGAGCAGTACTTC. Translated: CSTRTGGYEQYF.

This clonotype is medium-sized. V gene TRBV7-9 combines with J gene TRBJ1-4; TRBD1 might be the D (6 bases). Trimming took off 6 bases at V and 0 bases at J, with 11 bases between the two ends. This CDR3 comprises 15 residues. Germline loops: CDR1 SEHNR, CDR2 FQNEAQ (reference sequence). CDR3 DNA: TGTGCCAGCAGTCGACAGGCCACAACTAATGAAAAACTGTTTTTT. It yields the protein CASSRQATTNEKLFF.

This clonotype was found many times. This rearrangement joins TRBV30 to TRBJ2-3, with D perhaps TRBD2 (6 bases). The CDR3 is made up of 13 amino acids. V lost 5 bases to trimming and J lost 3 bases, with 12 bases between them. CDR1 is GTSNPN and CDR2 is SVGIG in the germline V gene (reference sequence). CDR3 bases: TGTGCCTGGTTGACTAGTACGACAGATACGCAGTATTTT. Its protein is CAWLTSTTDTQYF.